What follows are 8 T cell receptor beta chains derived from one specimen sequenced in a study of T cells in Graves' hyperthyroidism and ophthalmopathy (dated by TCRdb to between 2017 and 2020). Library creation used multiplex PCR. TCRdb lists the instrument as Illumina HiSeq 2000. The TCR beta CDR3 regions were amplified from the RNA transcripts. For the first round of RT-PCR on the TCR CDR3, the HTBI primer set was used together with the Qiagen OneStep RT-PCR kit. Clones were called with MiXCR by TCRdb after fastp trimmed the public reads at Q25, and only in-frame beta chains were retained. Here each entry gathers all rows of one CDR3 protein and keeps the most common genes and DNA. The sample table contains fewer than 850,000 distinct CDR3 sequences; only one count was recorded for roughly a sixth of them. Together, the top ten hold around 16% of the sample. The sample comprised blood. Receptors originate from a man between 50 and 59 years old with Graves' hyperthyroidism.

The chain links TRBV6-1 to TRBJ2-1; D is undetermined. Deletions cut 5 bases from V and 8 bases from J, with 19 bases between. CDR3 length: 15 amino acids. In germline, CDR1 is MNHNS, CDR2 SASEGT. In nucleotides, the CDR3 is TGTGCCAGCAGTTCCCTCGGGCTCATATTGGATGAGCAGTTCTTC. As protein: CASSSLGLILDEQFF.

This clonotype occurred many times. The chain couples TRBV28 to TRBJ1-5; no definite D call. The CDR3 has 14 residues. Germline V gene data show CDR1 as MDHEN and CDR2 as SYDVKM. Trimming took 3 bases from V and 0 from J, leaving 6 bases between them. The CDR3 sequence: CASSLQTSNQPQHF. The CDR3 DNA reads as TGTGCCAGCAGTTTGCAGACTAGCAATCAGCCCCAGCATTTT.

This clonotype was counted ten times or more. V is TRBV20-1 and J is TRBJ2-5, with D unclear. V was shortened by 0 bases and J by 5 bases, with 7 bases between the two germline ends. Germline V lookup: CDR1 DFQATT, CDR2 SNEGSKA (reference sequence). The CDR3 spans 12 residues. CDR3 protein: CSARDMAETQYF. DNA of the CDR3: TGCAGTGCTAGAGATATGGCGGAGACCCAGTACTTC.

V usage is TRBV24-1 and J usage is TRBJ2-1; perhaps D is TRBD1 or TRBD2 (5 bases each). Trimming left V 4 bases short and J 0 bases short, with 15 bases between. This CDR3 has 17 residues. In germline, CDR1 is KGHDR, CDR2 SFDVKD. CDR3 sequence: CATSDGTPTGSYNEQFF. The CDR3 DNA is TGTGCCACCAGTGACGGGACCCCTACCGGCTCCTACAATGAGCAGTTCTTC.

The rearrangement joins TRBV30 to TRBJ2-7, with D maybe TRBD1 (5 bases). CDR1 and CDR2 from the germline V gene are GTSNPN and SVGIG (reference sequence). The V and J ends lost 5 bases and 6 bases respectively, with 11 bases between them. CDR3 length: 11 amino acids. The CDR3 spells CAWDRSSEQYF. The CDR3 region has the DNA TGTGCCTGGGACAGAAGCTCCGAGCAGTACTTC.

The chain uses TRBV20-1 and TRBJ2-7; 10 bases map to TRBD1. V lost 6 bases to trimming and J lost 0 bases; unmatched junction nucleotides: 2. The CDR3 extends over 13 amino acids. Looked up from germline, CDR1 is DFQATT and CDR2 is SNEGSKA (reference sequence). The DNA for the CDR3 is TGCAGTGCCTGGACAGGGGGCTCCTACGAGCAGTACTTC. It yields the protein CSAWTGGSYEQYF.

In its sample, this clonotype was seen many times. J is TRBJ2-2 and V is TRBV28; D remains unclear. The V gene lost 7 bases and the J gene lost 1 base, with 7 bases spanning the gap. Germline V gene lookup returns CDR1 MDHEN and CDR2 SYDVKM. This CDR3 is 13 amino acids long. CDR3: CASKPGNTGELFF. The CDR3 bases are TGTGCCAGCAAGCCAGGGAACACCGGGGAGCTGTTTTTT. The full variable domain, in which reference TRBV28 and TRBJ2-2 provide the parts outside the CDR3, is DVKVTQSSRYLVKRTGEKVFLECVQDMDHENMFWYRQDPGLGLRLIYFSYDVKMKEKGDIPEGYSVSREKKERFSLILESASTNQTSMYLCASKPGNTGELFFGEGSRLTVL.

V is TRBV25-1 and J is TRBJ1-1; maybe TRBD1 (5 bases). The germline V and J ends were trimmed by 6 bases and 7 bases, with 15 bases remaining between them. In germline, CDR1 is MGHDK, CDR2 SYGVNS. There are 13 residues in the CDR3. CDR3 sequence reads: CASREGSRNEAFF. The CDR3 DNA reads TGTGCCAGCAGGGAGGGGTCGCGGAATGAAGCTTTCTTT. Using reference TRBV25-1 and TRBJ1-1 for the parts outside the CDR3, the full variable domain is EADIYQTPRYLVIGTGKKITLECSQTMGHDKMYWYQQDPGMELHLIHYSYGVNSTEKGDLSSESTVSRIRTEHFPLTLESARPSHTSQYLCASREGSRNEAFFGQGTRLTVV.